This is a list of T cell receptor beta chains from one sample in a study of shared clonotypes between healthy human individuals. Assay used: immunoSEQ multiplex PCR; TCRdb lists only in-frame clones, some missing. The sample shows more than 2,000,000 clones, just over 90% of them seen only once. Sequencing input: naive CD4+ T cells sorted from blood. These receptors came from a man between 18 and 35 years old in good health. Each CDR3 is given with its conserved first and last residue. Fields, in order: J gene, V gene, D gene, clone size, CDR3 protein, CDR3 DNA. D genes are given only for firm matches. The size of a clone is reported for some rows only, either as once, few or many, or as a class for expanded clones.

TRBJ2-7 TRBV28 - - CASRGGAYEQYF TGTGCCAGTAGGGGGGGGGCCTACGAGCAGTACTTC
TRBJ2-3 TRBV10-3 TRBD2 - CAISGQTSGISDTQYF TGTGCCATCAGTGGTCAGACTAGCGGGATATCAGATACGCAGTATTTT
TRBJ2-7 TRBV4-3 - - CASSRRGGEQYF TGCGCCAGCAGCCGCCGGGGTGGCGAGCAGTACTTC
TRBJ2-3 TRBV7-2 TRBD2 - CASSLIAGSTDTQYF TGTGCCAGCAGCTTAATAGCGGGATCGACAGATACGCAGTATTTT
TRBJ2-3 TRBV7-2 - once CASSADSSTDTQYF TGTGCCAGCAGCGCAGACAGTAGCACAGATACGCAGTATTTT
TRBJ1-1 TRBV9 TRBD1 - CASSATVGTVNTEAFF TGTGCCAGCAGCGCCACCGTCGGGACAGTGAACACTGAAGCTTTCTTT
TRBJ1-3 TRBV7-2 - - CASSLAPSGSGNTIYF TGTGCCAGCAGCTTAGCCCCATCGGGGTCTGGAAACACCATATATTTT
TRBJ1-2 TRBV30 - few CACSGTEWMSYTF TGTGCCTGCTCCGGGACGGAGTGGATGAGCTACACCTTC
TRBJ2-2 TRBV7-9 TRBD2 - CAGLASGGELFF TGTGCCGGACTAGCGTCGGGCGGGGAGCTGTTTTTT
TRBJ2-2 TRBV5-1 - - CASSFDPDLTGELFF TGCGCCAGCAGCTTTGATCCCGACTTAACAGGGGAGCTGTTTTTT
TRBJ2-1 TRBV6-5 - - CASSYLDGDEQFF TGTGCCAGCAGTTACTTGGACGGTGATGAGCAGTTCTTC
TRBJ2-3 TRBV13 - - CASSSPRTDTQYF TGTGCCAGCAGCTCCCCCAGAACAGATACGCAGTATTTT
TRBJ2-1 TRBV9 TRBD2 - CASSVEASGSGGQFF TGTGCCAGCAGCGTAGAGGCAAGCGGGAGTGGAGGGCAGTTCTTC
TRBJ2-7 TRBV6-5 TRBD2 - CASSYLAGVNEQYF TGTGCCAGCAGTTACTTAGCGGGAGTAAACGAGCAGTACTTC
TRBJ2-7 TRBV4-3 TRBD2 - CASSQASGTSYEQYF TGCGCCAGCAGCCAGGCTAGCGGGACCTCCTACGAGCAGTACTTC
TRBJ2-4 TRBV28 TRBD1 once CASSSDIDRELAKNIQYF TGTGCCAGCAGTTCAGACATCGACAGGGAACTAGCCAAAAACATTCAGTACTTC
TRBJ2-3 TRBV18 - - CASSPRLDGGDTQYF TGTGCCAGCTCCCCCCGGCTAGACGGGGGAGATACGCAGTATTTT
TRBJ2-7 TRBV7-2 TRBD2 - CASSLIAGGLGEQYF TGTGCCAGCAGCTTAATAGCGGGAGGGCTCGGCGAGCAGTACTTC
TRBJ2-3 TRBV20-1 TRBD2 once CSASGLAGYKF TGCAGTGCTAGTGGGCTAGCGGGGTACAAGTTT
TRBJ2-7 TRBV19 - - CASSPEAPLSYEQYF TGTGCCAGTAGTCCAGAGGCACCCCTTTCCTACGAGCAGTACTTC
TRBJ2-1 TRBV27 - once CASSFRGPNEQFF TGTGCCAGCAGTTTCCGGGGGCCTAATGAGCAGTTCTTC
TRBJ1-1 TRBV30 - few CAWRVIRGGEAFF TGTGCCTGGAGGGTTATCAGGGGAGGTGAAGCTTTCTTT
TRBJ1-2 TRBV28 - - CASSPRPDTHYGYTF TGTGCCAGCAGCCCAAGACCGGACACTCACTATGGCTACACCTTC